Presented here are 21 T cell receptor beta chains from one specimen sequenced in a study of shared clonotypes between healthy human individuals. Sequencing used immunoSEQ multiplex PCR; TCRdb keeps in-frame clones, though not all of them. The sample has 2 million to 2.5 million clones, less than 95% seen once. The sample comprised naive CD4+ T cells from PBMCs. Subset given: CD45RA+ positively selected. The origin of the receptors is a man between 18 and 35 years old in good health. Some clones in this sample may be carry-over from other donors' samples.

The J gene is TRBJ1-4, the V gene TRBV6-5, with unresolved D. The CDR3 spans 14 residues. V shed 6 bases and J shed 0 bases, with 8 bases lying between them. The germline CDR1 and CDR2 sequences are MNHEY and SVGAGI. This chain's CDR3 is CASSGGATNEKLFF. CDR3 in DNA: TGTGCCAGCAGCGGTGGGGCAACTAATGAAAAACTGTTTTTT.

The chain uses TRBV28 and TRBJ2-7, with 9 bases identical to TRBD1. Germline assignment: CDR1 MDHEN and CDR2 SYDVKM. This CDR3 region has 15 residues. Trimming at V came to 7 bases and at J to 3 bases, leaving 10 bases not matched to a gene. In nucleotides, the CDR3 is TGTGCCAGCAACGACCGGGACAGGGAATACTACGAGCAGTACTTC. It is translated as CASNDRDREYYEQYF.

The V and J genes are TRBV11-2 and TRBJ2-7, with TRBD2 as a possible D gene (6 bases). V lost 6 bases, J lost 1 base, and 16 bases lay in between. The CDR3 has 15 residues. Germline V lookup: CDR1 SGHAT, CDR2 FQNNGV. The CDR3 coding sequence is TGTGCCAGCAGGACTGGAGGGCTAGGTTCCTACGAGCAGTACTTC. This sequence encodes CASRTGGLGSYEQYF.

This chain connects TRBV9 to TRBJ2-6; TRBD2 might be the D (5 bases). Germline V gene sequence: CDR1 SGDLS, CDR2 YYNGEE. V lost 4 bases and J lost 2, with 13 bases in between. This CDR3 has 16 amino acids. The CDR3 is CASSPWGVPGANVLTF. The DNA of the CDR3 is TGTGCCAGCAGCCCCTGGGGAGTCCCTGGGGCCAACGTCCTGACTTTC.

In regard to this clone: Distinct nucleotide sequences in the sample also encode this CDR3. This chain connects TRBV25-1 to TRBJ2-7, with D tentatively TRBD1 or TRBD2 (6 bases each). Trimming removed 5 bases from V and 4 bases from J, with 12 bases in between. Germline CDR1 reads MGHDK; CDR2 reads SYGVNS. The CDR3 spans 13 residues. The CDR3 region has the DNA TGTGCCAGCAGTACGGGGGCGCGGTACGAGCAGTACTTC. This translates into CASSTGARYEQYF.

The chain carries TRBV4-2 and TRBJ2-1; D is perhaps TRBD1 (5 bases). Germline assignment: CDR1 LGHNA and CDR2 YNFKEQ. V gave up 2 bases and J gave up 8 bases, with 10 bases separating them. The CDR3 runs to 13 residues. Written as DNA, the CDR3 is TGTGCCAGCAGCCAACCGCAGGGCCATGAGCAGTTCTTC. Protein: CASSQPQGHEQFF.

The gene calls are TRBV5-1 and TRBJ2-6, with 7 bases lining up with TRBD1. The CDR3 loop spans 17 amino acids. Germline V gives CDR1 SGHRS, CDR2 YFSETQ. The V segment lost 4 bases and the J segment 1 base; nucleotides outside the gene matches: 8. CDR3 amino acids: CASSQWTGASGANVLTF. CDR3 bases: TGCGCCAGCAGCCAATGGACAGGAGCTTCTGGGGCCAACGTCCTGACTTTC.

Of note for this clone: In the same sample, other DNA sequences code for this CDR3. CDR3 bases: TGTGCCAGCAGTCCCATTAATCAGCCCCAGCATTTT. Protein: CASSPINQPQHF. This chain connects TRBV28 to TRBJ1-5; D unresolved. Germline CDR1 reads MDHEN; CDR2 reads SYDVKM. The CDR3 has 12 residues. Trimming left V 5 bases short and J 4 bases short, with 6 bases between.

This chain uses TRBV4-3 with TRBJ1-2; D not certain. CDR1 and CDR2 from the germline V gene are LGHNA and YSLEER. This CDR3 comprises 15 residues. V was shortened by 0 bases and J by 4 bases, with 12 bases between the two germline ends. CDR3 amino acids: CASSQEKGKSYGYTF. CDR3 nucleotides: TGCGCCAGCAGCCAAGAAAAAGGGAAGAGCTATGGCTACACCTTC.

The chain is built from TRBV15 and TRBJ1-5; perhaps TRBD1 as D (5 bases). The CDR3 runs to 16 residues. Germline CDR1 is LNHNV and CDR2 is YYDKDF (reference sequence). Trimming shortened V by 0 bases and J by 1 base, and 10 bases separated the two germline ends. The CDR3 sequence is CATSRDLDISNQPQHF. The CDR3 nucleotides are TGTGCCACCAGCAGAGATCTGGACATAAGCAATCAGCCCCAGCATTTT.

The rearrangement links TRBV18 to TRBJ2-6; 7 bases align to TRBD1. Germline lookup yields CDR1 KGHSH and CDR2 LQKENI. Losses at the gene ends were 5 bases for V and 2 bases for J; bases not matched to a gene: 3. This CDR3 has 15 amino acids. The CDR3 region is CASSEGGPGANVLTF. The CDR3 DNA sequence: TGTGCCAGCTCAGAAGGGGGCCCTGGGGCCAACGTCCTGACTTTC.

J is TRBJ2-7 and V is TRBV4-3; D is unresolved. The germline CDR1 and CDR2 sequences are LGHNA and YSLEER. Deletions cut 1 base from V and 3 bases from J, with 13 bases between. The CDR3 totals 15 residues. CDR3 bases: TGCGCCAGCAGCCAAGTGTTTTTGGCGAACTACGAGCAGTACTTC. Amino acid sequence: CASSQVFLANYEQYF.

The gene calls are TRBV11-2 and TRBJ2-7, with no clear D. Germline CDR1 SGHAT, CDR2 FQNNGV. The CDR3 runs 13 residues. Trimming stripped 0 bases from V and 5 bases from J, with 8 bases between. CDR3 in DNA: TGTGCCAGCAGCTTAGATCGGGCGGACGAGCAGTACTTC. This gives the protein CASSLDRADEQYF.

V gene TRBV7-6 combines with J gene TRBJ2-2, with 7 bases lining up with TRBD1. This CDR3 is built from 16 residues. Trimming cost V 4 bases and J 6 bases; bases outside gene matches: 11. Germline CDR1 is SGHVS and CDR2 is FNYEAQ. The CDR3 sequence is CASSSLGTESAGELFF. CDR3 nucleotides: TGTGCCAGCAGCTCACTAGGGACAGAATCGGCCGGGGAGCTGTTTTTT.

The V gene is TRBV18, the J gene TRBJ1-2; D unresolved. The CDR3 covers 15 residues. CDR1 is KGHSH and CDR2 is LQKENI in the germline V gene. The V end was cut by 0 bases, the J end by 8 bases, with 16 bases between. This CDR3 reads CASSPPPAAPKGYTF. The CDR3 DNA sequence: TGTGCCAGCTCACCACCACCAGCTGCCCCCAAGGGCTACACCTTC. Combining the CDR3 with reference TRBV18 and TRBJ1-2 gives the whole variable domain NAGVMQNPRHLVRRRGQEARLRCSPMKGHSHVYWYRQLPEEGLKFMVYLQKENIIDESGMPKERFSAEFPKEGPSILRIQQVVRGDSAAYFCASSPPPAAPKGYTFGSGTRLTVV.

The chain combines TRBV4-3 with TRBJ2-1; D remains unclear. The ends were cut back, 1 base at V and 4 bases at J, with 11 bases in the middle. Germline assignment: CDR1 LGHNA and CDR2 YSLEER. This CDR3 contains 15 residues. CDR3 in DNA: TGCGCCAGCAGCCAAGGGGGTGGCCAATACAATGAGCAGTTCTTC. This codes for CASSQGGGQYNEQFF.

The chain employs TRBV9 and TRBJ2-1; possible D gene TRBD2, 5 bases. CDR3 length: 13 residues. The germline V gene has CDR1 SGDLS and CDR2 YYNGEE. V gave up 4 bases and J gave up 2 bases, with 7 bases separating them. In DNA form, the CDR3 reads TGTGCCAGCAGCCCCGGGGCCTACAATGAGCAGTTCTTC. This codes for CASSPGAYNEQFF.

V gene TRBV5-6 combines with J gene TRBJ2-7; tentatively, D is TRBD2 (7 bases). Trimming left V 4 bases short and J 1 base short, with 15 bases between. The CDR3 runs 15 residues. The V gene's germline CDR1 is SGHDT and CDR2 YYEEEE. CDR3 coding DNA: TGTGCCAGCAGCGGGGGGCTAGCGGTGTCCTACGAGCAGTACTTC. Translating it yields CASSGGLAVSYEQYF. The complete variable domain, with remaining parts taken from reference TRBV5-6 and TRBJ2-7, reads DAGVTQSPTHLIKTRGQQVTLRCSPKSGHDTVSWYQQALGQGPQFIFQYYEEEERQRGNFPDRFSGHQFPNYSSELNVNALLLGDSALYLCASSGGLAVSYEQYFGPGTRLTVT.

V and J are TRBV5-1 and TRBJ2-7; unclear D gene. Trimming stripped 1 base from V and 6 bases from J, with 8 bases between. Germline V lookup: CDR1 SGHRS, CDR2 YFSETQ. CDR3 length: 12 residues. CDR3 nucleotide sequence: TGCGCCAGCAGCTTGCCGGATCGCGAGCAGTACTTC. This gives the protein CASSLPDREQYF. Variable domain in full (rest from reference TRBV5-1 and TRBJ2-7): KAGVTQTPRYLIKTRGQQVTLSCSPISGHRSVSWYQQTPGQGLQFLFEYFSETQRNKGNFPGRFSGRQFSNSRSEMNVSTLELGDSALYLCASSLPDREQYFGPGTRLTVT.

The genes are TRBV5-6 and TRBJ1-2; TRBD1 is a possible D gene (6 bases). This CDR3 has 15 amino acids. V was clipped by 4 bases and J by 7 bases, with 20 bases between them. From germline, CDR1 is SGHDT and CDR2 YYEEEE. CDR3: CASSRLAPGASGYTF. CDR3 in DNA: TGTGCCAGCAGCCGACTGGCGCCAGGGGCGTCTGGCTACACCTTC.

The chain has TRBV5-1 and TRBJ2-5; D may be TRBD2 (5 bases). Per germline, CDR1 SGHRS and CDR2 YFSETQ. The CDR3 has 15 amino acids. The V gene lost 1 base and the J gene lost 3 bases, with 13 bases spanning the gap. The CDR3 DNA follows: TGCGCCAGCAGCTTGCTCGGGGATAGGGAAGAGACCCAGTACTTC. Residues: CASSLLGDREETQYF.